These 9 T cell receptor beta chains were sequenced from one sample in a study of PD-1 blockade in classical Hodgkin lymphoma. Libraries were prepared by immunoSEQ multiplex PCR; TCRdb keeps only in-frame clonotypes and omits some of them. Of about 110,000 clones listed, roughly 87% are singletons. Sample time point: cycle 4 day 1 (C4D1), after five to seven weeks of nivolumab. In every patient, relapse followed autologous stem cell transplantation, while exposure to brentuximab vedotin differed. Source: peripheral blood mononuclear cells (PBMCs), taken before the fourth cycle of nivolumab. Receptor source: a human donor with classical Hodgkin lymphoma.

The genes are TRBV18 and TRBJ2-3; 8 bases map to TRBD2. Germline V gene lookup returns CDR1 KGHSH and CDR2 LQKENI. V lost 2 bases, J lost 0 bases, and 7 bases stayed unmatched. The CDR3 has 17 amino acids. CDR3 amino acids: CASSPIDPGGSTDTQYF. The CDR3 DNA reads as TGTGCCAGCTCACCAATTGATCCGGGAGGGAGCACAGATACGCAGTATTTT.

This chain links TRBV6-1 with TRBJ2-1; TRBD2 agrees at 13 bases. V lost 7 bases, J lost 9 bases, and 6 bases stayed unmatched. This CDR3 is built from 14 residues. CDR1 is MNHNS and CDR2 is SASEGT in the germline V gene. DNA of the CDR3: TGTGCCAGCATTAGACTAGCGGGAGGAGGTGAGCAGTTCTTC. This encodes CASIRLAGGGEQFF.

J is TRBJ2-7 and V is TRBV6-1, with TRBD1 identical over 11 bases. Per germline, CDR1 MNHNS and CDR2 SASEGT. The V gene end was trimmed by 7 bases and the J gene end by 6 bases; junction bases not matched to a gene: 5. The CDR3 contains 13 residues. The CDR3 loop reads CASKRTGGSEQYF. CDR3 DNA: TGTGCCAGCAAACGGACAGGGGGCAGCGAGCAGTACTTC.

The chain joins TRBV5-4 to TRBJ2-7; D not certain. The germline CDR1 and CDR2 sequences are SGHNT and YYREEE (reference sequence). V was cut by 0 bases and J by 2 bases, with 12 bases left in between. The CDR3 contains 15 residues. The DNA of the CDR3 is TGTGCCAGCAGCTTGGACCTCGACAAGACCTACGAGCAGTACTTC. Translated, it gives CASSLDLDKTYEQYF.

V usage is TRBV6-5 and J usage is TRBJ1-2; 7 bases are a match to TRBD1. V shed 6 bases, J shed 8 bases, and the junction held 9 bases outside the gene matches. Germline V lookup: CDR1 MNHEY, CDR2 SVGAGI. The CDR3 is 13 residues long. The CDR3 sequence: CASSPGQYVGYTF. CDR3 sequence (DNA): TGTGCCAGCAGCCCGGGACAGTATGTGGGCTACACCTTC.

This chain uses TRBV9 with TRBJ1-3; 10 positions agree with TRBD1. J lost 4 bases, V lost 3 bases, and 1 base had no gene match. The CDR3 extends over 14 amino acids. Germline V gene lookup returns CDR1 SGDLS and CDR2 YYNGEE. CDR3 amino acids: CASSATGGGNTIYF. CDR3 sequence (DNA): TGTGCCAGCAGCGCGACAGGGGGCGGAAACACCATATATTTT.

The chain combines TRBV6-6 with TRBJ2-7, with D perhaps given as TRBD1 or TRBD2 (5 bases each). The CDR3 covers 14 residues. The V end lost 5 bases, the J end lost 0 bases, and 11 bases lay between the germline ends. Germline loops: CDR1 MNHNY, CDR2 SVGAGI (reference sequence). CDR3 loop: CASSGTGRSYEQYF. The CDR3 DNA is TGTGCCAGCAGTGGGACCGGCCGCTCCTACGAGCAGTACTTC.

The gene calls are TRBV4-1 and TRBJ1-6; D remains unclear. The CDR3 covers 14 residues. V lost 0 bases and J 6 bases, leaving 6 bases between the germline ends. Per the germline V gene, CDR1 is MGHRA and CDR2 is YSYEKL. CDR3 coding DNA: TGCGCCAGCAGCCAAGATCTCGGTAATTCACCCCTCCACTTT. Its translation: CASSQDLGNSPLHF.

The J gene is TRBJ1-4, the V gene TRBV2; D is ambiguous. The germline V and J ends were trimmed by 0 bases and 0 bases, with 8 bases remaining between them. Germline CDR1 SNHLY, CDR2 FYNNEI. This CDR3 is built from 16 residues. CDR3 DNA: TGTGCCAGCAGTGAAGCAGGGCCTTCAACTAATGAAAAACTGTTTTTT. Amino acids: CASSEAGPSTNEKLFF.